These 20 T cell receptor beta chains were all obtained from the same sample, sequenced in a study of CD8+ T cells in alopecia areata. Documented treatment: oral pan-JAK inhibitor, 5-10 mg twice daily. Extracted from the samples, RNA was reverse transcribed into cDNA to serve as the sequencing template. Only in-frame clones appear in the TCRdb table, and some are missing; sequencing was by immunoSEQ multiplex PCR. The sample shows 100,000 to 120,000 clones, 55% to 60% of them seen only once. Specimen: CD4+ T cells sorted from blood, collected at week 24, from a patient treated with tofacitinib. These receptors were obtained from a human donor with alopecia areata.

The chain is built from TRBV29-1 and TRBJ2-2, with 7 bases lining up with TRBD1. There are 15 residues in the CDR3. V trimming: 2 bases; J trimming: 5 bases; junction bases outside the gene matches: 8. CDR1 and CDR2 from the germline V gene are SQVTM and ANQGSEA. The CDR3: CSVEKAGRGTGELFF. CDR3 sequence (DNA): TGCAGCGTTGAAAAAGCCGGCAGGGGGACCGGGGAGCTGTTTTTT.

The chain couples TRBV29-1 to TRBJ2-5, with D maybe TRBD1 (6 bases). V lost 1 base to trimming and J lost 1 base, with 13 bases between them. Germline V gene sequence: CDR1 SQVTM, CDR2 ANQGSEA. The CDR3 contains 15 residues. CDR3 region: CSVEGRTVFQETQYF. The CDR3 DNA reads TGCAGCGTTGAAGGGAGGACAGTCTTCCAAGAGACCCAGTACTTC.

The gene calls are TRBV9 and TRBJ1-2; 7 bases fit TRBD1. From germline, CDR1 is SGDLS and CDR2 YYNGEE. The CDR3 sequence is 15 residues long. With 4 bases clipped from V and 9 bases from J, the junction kept 15 bases outside the gene matches. The CDR3 is CASSLSGTERGSYTF. CDR3 nucleotide sequence: TGTGCCAGCAGCCTTTCCGGGACAGAAAGGGGAAGCTACACCTTC. Filled out from reference TRBV9 and TRBJ1-2, the complete variable domain reads DSGVTQTPKHLITATGQRVTLRCSPRSGDLSVYWYQQSLDQGLQFLIQYYNGEERAKGNILERFSAQQFPDLHSELNLSSLELGDSALYFCASSLSGTERGSYTFGSGTRLTVV.

The chain employs TRBV6-6 and TRBJ1-1; weak D call: TRBD1 (5 bases). Germline assignment: CDR1 MNHNY and CDR2 SVGAGI (reference sequence). The germline V and J ends were trimmed by 4 bases and 11 bases, with 11 bases remaining between them. The CDR3 spans 11 residues. The CDR3 spells CASSSQGGAFF. As DNA, the CDR3 is TGTGCCAGCAGTTCGCAGGGAGGGGCTTTCTTT.

This chain uses TRBV4-2 with TRBJ1-5; D perhaps matches TRBD1 (5 bases). CDR1 and CDR2 (germline): LGHNA, YNFKEQ. The CDR3 is 15 residues long. V gave up 0 bases and J gave up 4 bases, with 10 bases separating them. CDR3 nucleotide sequence: TGTGCCAGCAGCCAAGATGGCAGGGAGAATCAGCCCCAGCATTTT. Protein product: CASSQDGRENQPQHF.

Here the CDR3 reads CSAIGGGETQYF. For the CDR3, the DNA is TGCAGCGCCATAGGAGGGGGGGAGACCCAGTACTTC. The chain has TRBV29-1 and TRBJ2-5; D might be TRBD1 or TRBD2, each matching 6 bases. The CDR3 sequence is 12 residues long. The V and J ends lost 7 bases and 5 bases respectively, with 14 bases between them. The germline V gene has CDR1 SQVTM and CDR2 ANQGSEA. Combining the CDR3 with reference TRBV29-1 and TRBJ2-5 gives the whole variable domain SAVISQKPSRDICQRGTSLTIQCQVDSQVTMMFWYRQQPGQSLTLIATANQGSEATYESGFVIDKFPISRPNLTFSTLTVSNMSPEDSSIYLCSAIGGGETQYFGPGTRLLVL.

This clone has only one observation. This rearrangement joins TRBV5-1 to TRBJ2-7; 9 bases align to TRBD1. J was trimmed by 2 bases and V by 4 bases; bases with no gene match: 4. The CDR3 is made up of 14 amino acids. Germline values: CDR1 SGHRS, CDR2 YFSETQ. The chain's CDR3 is CASSPTGGTYEQYF. CDR3 DNA: TGCGCCAGCAGCCCGACAGGGGGGACCTACGAGCAGTACTTC. The whole variable domain, remainder taken from reference TRBV5-1 and TRBJ2-7, is KAGVTQTPRYLIKTRGQQVTLSCSPISGHRSVSWYQQTPGQGLQFLFEYFSETQRNKGNFPGRFSGRQFSNSRSEMNVSTLELGDSALYLCASSPTGGTYEQYFGPGTRLTVT.

The chain couples TRBV6-1 to TRBJ1-6; D is ambiguous. The CDR3 is made up of 15 amino acids. CDR1 and CDR2 from the germline V gene are MNHNS and SASEGT. V gave up 3 bases and J gave up 2 bases, with 8 bases separating them. The DNA of the CDR3 is TGTGCCAGCAGTGATCACAGCGCCTATAATTCACCCCTCCACTTT. Translated: CASSDHSAYNSPLHF.

This clone appeared a few times. V gene TRBV27 combines with J gene TRBJ2-7; TRBD2 matches at 11 bases. V shed 4 bases, J shed 4 bases, and the junction held 6 bases outside the gene matches. This CDR3 comprises 15 residues. Germline V gene data show CDR1 as MNHEY and CDR2 as SMNVEV (reference sequence). The CDR3 sequence: CASSSVAGGQYEQYF. The CDR3 DNA reads as TGTGCCAGCAGTTCCGTAGCGGGGGGGCAGTACGAGCAGTACTTC.

The V call is TRBV7-2, the J call TRBJ2-5, with 12 bases identical to TRBD2. This CDR3 comprises 17 residues. V trimming: 4 bases; J trimming: 5 bases; junction bases outside the gene matches: 11. Germline CDR1 is SGHTA and CDR2 is FQGNSA. CDR3 region: CASSSLTTSGGRETQYF. CDR3 DNA sequence: TGTGCCAGCAGCTCCCTAACGACTAGCGGGGGTCGGGAGACCCAGTACTTC.

This chain connects TRBV2 to TRBJ2-5, with no clear D. CDR1 and CDR2 from the germline V gene are SNHLY and FYNNEI. The CDR3 covers 11 residues. The ends were cut back, 1 base at V and 10 bases at J, with 7 bases in the middle. CDR3 protein: CASSEGPLQYF. The DNA of the CDR3 is TGTGCCAGCAGTGAAGGACCTCTCCAGTACTTC.

V gene TRBV30 combines with J gene TRBJ1-1, with 7 bases identical to TRBD1. Germline assignment: CDR1 GTSNPN and CDR2 SVGIG (reference sequence). CDR3 length: 16 amino acids. Germline trimming cut 1 base from V and 0 bases from J; bases unmatched to any gene: 8. The CDR3 sequence: CAWSGGQPYMNTEAFF. The DNA for the CDR3 is TGTGCCTGGAGTGGGGGACAGCCTTACATGAACACTGAAGCTTTCTTT.

This chain links TRBV5-6 with TRBJ2-5; no clear D. This CDR3 contains 13 residues. Trimming took 1 base from V and 1 from J, leaving 5 bases between them. CDR1 and CDR2 (germline): SGHDT, YYEEEE. CDR3 loop: CASSLFTQETQYF. In DNA, the CDR3 is TGTGCCAGCAGCTTGTTCACCCAAGAGACCCAGTACTTC.

The genes are TRBV30 and TRBJ1-5, with unresolved D. V lost 0 bases to trimming and J lost 7 bases, with 10 bases between them. The CDR3 is 13 residues long. CDR1 GTSNPN and CDR2 SVGIG come from the germline V gene (reference sequence). CDR3 loop: CAWSVNGGQPQHF. CDR3 bases: TGTGCCTGGAGTGTAAACGGTGGGCAGCCCCAGCATTTT. The whole variable domain, filled in from reference TRBV30 and TRBJ1-5, reads SQTIHQWPATLVQPVGSPLSLECTVEGTSNPNLYWYRQAAGRGLQLLFYSVGIGQISSEVPQNLSASRPQDRQFILSSKKLLLSDSGFYLCAWSVNGGQPQHFGDGTRLSIL.

The chain carries TRBV11-2 and TRBJ1-2; 7 bases agree with TRBD1. V lost 5 bases and J lost 8; bases outside the gene matches: 11. The CDR3 length is 14 residues. From germline, CDR1 is SGHAT and CDR2 FQNNGV. CDR3 in amino acids: CASSRRQGSGGYTF. The CDR3 DNA follows: TGTGCCAGCAGCCGAAGACAGGGATCGGGCGGCTACACCTTC.

V and J are TRBV23-1 and TRBJ2-4; D might be TRBD2 (7 bases). TRBV23-1 is identified as an open reading frame with a role that is uncertain. This CDR3 spans 14 amino acids. V was clipped by 8 bases and J by 6 bases, with 17 bases between them. CDR3 residues: CASGEGGLGNIQYF. The CDR3 DNA is TGCGCCAGCGGGGAGGGGGGCTTAGGAAACATTCAGTACTTC.

This chain links TRBV7-6 with TRBJ1-4, with 8 positions matching TRBD1. The J segment lost 3 bases and the V segment lost 5 bases, leaving 8 bases of the junction unmatched. Germline-derived CDR1 and CDR2 are SGHVS and FNYEAQ. CDR3 length: 16 amino acids. The chain's CDR3 is CASSQGQGGSNEKLFF. Written as DNA, the CDR3 is TGTGCCAGCAGCCAAGGACAGGGAGGCTCTAATGAAAAACTGTTTTTT.

This clone was observed a handful of times. The rearrangement joins TRBV11-2 to TRBJ2-5, with 11 bases fitting TRBD2. V was clipped by 2 bases and J by 4 bases; unmatched bases: 6. The CDR3 length is 16 residues. Germline CDR1 is SGHAT and CDR2 is FQNNGV. In DNA, the CDR3 is TGTGCCAGCAGCTTACTAGCGGGGGGCTCGGGAGAGACCCAGTACTTC. It yields the protein CASSLLAGGSGETQYF.

V is TRBV29-1 and J is TRBJ2-1; 12 bases are a match to TRBD2. The V and J ends lost 4 bases and 10 bases, in that order; junction bases with no gene match: 5. This CDR3 is 13 amino acids long. The V gene's germline CDR1 is SQVTM and CDR2 ANQGSEA. The CDR3 spells CSVASGGADEQFF. The CDR3 DNA reads TGCAGCGTTGCTAGCGGGGGGGCCGACGAGCAGTTCTTC.

The rearrangement joins TRBV5-1 to TRBJ1-2, with 8 bases lining up with TRBD1. CDR1 is SGHRS and CDR2 is YFSETQ in the germline V gene. V shed 6 bases, J shed 1 base, and the junction held 2 bases outside the gene matches. The CDR3 totals 13 residues. Here the CDR3 DNA reads TGCGCCAGCACCGGACAGGGTAACTATGGCTACACCTTC. This encodes CASTGQGNYGYTF.